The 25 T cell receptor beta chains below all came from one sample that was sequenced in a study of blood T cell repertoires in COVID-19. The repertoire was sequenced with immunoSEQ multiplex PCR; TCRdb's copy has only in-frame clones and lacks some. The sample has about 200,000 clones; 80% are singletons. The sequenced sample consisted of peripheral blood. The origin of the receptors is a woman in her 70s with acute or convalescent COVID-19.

Here the CDR3 reads CASSPGLGVGQPQHF. CDR3 bases: TGTGCCAGCAGTCCGGGACTGGGGGTCGGTCAGCCCCAGCATTTT. This chain connects TRBV27 to TRBJ1-5; maybe TRBD1 (5 bases). This CDR3 contains 15 residues. V gave up 5 bases and J gave up 6 bases, with 17 bases separating them. Germline lookup yields CDR1 MNHEY and CDR2 SMNVEV (reference sequence).

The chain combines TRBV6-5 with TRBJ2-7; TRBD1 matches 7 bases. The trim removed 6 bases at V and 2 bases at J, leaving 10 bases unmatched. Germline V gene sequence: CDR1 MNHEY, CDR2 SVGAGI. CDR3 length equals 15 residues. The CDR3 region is CASRVTGTVAYEQYF. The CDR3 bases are TGTGCCAGCAGGGTCACGGGGACAGTAGCCTACGAGCAGTACTTC.

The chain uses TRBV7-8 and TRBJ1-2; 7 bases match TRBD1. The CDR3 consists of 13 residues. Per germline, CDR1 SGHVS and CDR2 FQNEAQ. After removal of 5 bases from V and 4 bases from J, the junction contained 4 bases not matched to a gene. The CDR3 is CASSPGQIYGYTF. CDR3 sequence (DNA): TGTGCCAGCAGCCCGGGACAGATCTATGGCTACACCTTC.

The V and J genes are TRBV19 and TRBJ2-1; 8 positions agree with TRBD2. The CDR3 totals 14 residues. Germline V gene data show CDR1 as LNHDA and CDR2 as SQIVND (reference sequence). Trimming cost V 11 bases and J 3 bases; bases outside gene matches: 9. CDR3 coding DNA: TGTGCCGCTTCCCGCGGGGGGATCTACAATGAGCAGTTCTTC. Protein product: CAASRGGIYNEQFF.

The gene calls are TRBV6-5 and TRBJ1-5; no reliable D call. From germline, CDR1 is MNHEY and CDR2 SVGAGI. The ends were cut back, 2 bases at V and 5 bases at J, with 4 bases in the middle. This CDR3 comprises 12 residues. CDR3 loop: CASSYPDQPQHF. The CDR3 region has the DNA TGTGCCAGCAGTTACCCTGATCAGCCCCAGCATTTT.

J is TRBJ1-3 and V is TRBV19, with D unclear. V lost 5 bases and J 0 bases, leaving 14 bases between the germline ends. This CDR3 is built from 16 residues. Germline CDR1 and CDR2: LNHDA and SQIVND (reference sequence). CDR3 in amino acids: CASSGQVPSSGNTIYF. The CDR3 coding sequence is TGTGCCAGTAGTGGCCAGGTGCCGAGCTCTGGAAACACCATATATTTT.

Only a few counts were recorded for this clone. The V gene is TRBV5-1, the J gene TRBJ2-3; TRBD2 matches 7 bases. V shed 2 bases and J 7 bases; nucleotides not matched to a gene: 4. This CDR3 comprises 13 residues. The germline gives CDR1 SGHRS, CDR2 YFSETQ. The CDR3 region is CASSFGGGNTQYF. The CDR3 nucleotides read TGCGCCAGCAGCTTCGGGGGAGGGAATACGCAGTATTTT.

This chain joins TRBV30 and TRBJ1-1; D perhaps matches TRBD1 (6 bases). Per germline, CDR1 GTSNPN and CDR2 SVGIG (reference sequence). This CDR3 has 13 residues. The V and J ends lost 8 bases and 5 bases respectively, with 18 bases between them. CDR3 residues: CAGKKGEGTEAFF. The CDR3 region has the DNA TGTGCCGGTAAGAAGGGGGAAGGTACTGAAGCTTTCTTT. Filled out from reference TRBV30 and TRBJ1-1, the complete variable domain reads SQTIHQWPATLVQPVGSPLSLECTVEGTSNPNLYWYRQAAGRGLQLLFYSVGIGQISSEVPQNLSASRPQDRQFILSSKKLLLSDSGFYLCAGKKGEGTEAFFGQGTRLTVV.

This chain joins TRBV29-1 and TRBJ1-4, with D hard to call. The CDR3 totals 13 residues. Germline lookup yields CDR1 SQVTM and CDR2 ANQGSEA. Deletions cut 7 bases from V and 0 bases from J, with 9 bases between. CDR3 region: CSAFSTTNEKLFF. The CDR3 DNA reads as TGCAGCGCTTTCTCTACAACTAATGAAAAACTGTTTTTT.

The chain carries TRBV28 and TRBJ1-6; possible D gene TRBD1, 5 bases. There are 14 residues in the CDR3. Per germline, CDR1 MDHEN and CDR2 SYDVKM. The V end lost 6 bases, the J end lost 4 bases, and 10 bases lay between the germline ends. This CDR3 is CASSLRQYNSPLHF. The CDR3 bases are TGTGCCAGCAGCCTTAGACAGTATAATTCACCCCTCCACTTT.

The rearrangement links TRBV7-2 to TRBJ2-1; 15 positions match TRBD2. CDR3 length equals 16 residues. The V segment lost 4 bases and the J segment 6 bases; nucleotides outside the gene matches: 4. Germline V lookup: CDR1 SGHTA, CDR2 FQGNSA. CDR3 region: CASSSQGLAGGNEQFF. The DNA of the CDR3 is TGTGCCAGCAGCTCCCAGGGACTAGCGGGAGGCAATGAGCAGTTCTTC.

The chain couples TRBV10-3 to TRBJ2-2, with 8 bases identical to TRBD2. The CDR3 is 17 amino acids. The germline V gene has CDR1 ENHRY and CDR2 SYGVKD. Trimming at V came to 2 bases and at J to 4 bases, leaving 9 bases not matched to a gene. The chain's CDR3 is CAISERGSGSGTGELFF. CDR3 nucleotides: TGTGCCATCAGTGAGAGAGGAAGCGGGAGCGGCACCGGGGAGCTGTTTTTT.

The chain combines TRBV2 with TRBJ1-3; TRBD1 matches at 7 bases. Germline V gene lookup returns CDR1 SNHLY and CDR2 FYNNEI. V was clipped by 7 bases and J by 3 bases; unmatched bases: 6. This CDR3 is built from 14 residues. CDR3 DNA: TGTGCCAGCACCCCCGACAGGGTTGGAAACACCATATATTTT. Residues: CASTPDRVGNTIYF.

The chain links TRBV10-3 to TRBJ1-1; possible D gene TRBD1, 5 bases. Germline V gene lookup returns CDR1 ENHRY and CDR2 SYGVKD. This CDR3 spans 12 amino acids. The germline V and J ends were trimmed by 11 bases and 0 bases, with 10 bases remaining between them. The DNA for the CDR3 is TGTGCCTCCCAGGGAATGAACACTGAAGCTTTCTTT. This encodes CASQGMNTEAFF.

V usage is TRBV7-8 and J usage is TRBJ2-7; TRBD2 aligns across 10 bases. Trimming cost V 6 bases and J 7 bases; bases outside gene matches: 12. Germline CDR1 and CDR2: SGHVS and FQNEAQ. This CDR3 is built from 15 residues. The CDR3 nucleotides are TGTGCCAGCAGTGTACTAGCGGGACCAACGGGGGAGCAGTACTTC. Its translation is CASSVLAGPTGEQYF.

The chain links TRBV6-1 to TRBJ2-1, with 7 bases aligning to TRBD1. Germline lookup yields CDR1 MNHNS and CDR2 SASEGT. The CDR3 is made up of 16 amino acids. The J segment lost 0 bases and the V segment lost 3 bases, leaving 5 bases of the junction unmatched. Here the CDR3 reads CASSDRDRVSYNEQFF. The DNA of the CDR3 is TGTGCCAGCAGTGACAGAGACAGGGTCTCCTACAATGAGCAGTTCTTC.

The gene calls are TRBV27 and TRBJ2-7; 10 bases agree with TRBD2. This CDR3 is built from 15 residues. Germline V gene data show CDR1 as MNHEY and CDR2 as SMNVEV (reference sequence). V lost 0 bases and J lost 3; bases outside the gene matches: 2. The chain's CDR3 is CASSLSGLADYEQYF. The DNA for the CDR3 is TGTGCCAGCAGTTTATCCGGACTAGCGGACTACGAGCAGTACTTC.

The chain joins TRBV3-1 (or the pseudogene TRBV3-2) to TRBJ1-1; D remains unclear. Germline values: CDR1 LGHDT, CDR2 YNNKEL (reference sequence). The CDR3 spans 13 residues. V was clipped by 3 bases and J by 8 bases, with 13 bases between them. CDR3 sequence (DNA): TGTGCCAGCAGCCACCCCACCGGGATCGAAGCTTTCTTT. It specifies CASSHPTGIEAFF.

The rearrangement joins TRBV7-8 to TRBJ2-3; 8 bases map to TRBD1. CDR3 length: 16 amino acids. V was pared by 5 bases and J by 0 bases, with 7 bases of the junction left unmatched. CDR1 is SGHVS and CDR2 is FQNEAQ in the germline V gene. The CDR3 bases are TGTGCCAGCAGCCCAGATGGGGACAGGAGCACAGATACGCAGTATTTT. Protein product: CASSPDGDRSTDTQYF.

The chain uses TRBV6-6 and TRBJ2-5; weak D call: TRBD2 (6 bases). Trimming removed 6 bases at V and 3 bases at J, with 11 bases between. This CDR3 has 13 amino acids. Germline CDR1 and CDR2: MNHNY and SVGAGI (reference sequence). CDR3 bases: TGTGCCAGCAGCGGCGGGAAAGAAGAGACCCAGTACTTC. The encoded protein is CASSGGKEETQYF.

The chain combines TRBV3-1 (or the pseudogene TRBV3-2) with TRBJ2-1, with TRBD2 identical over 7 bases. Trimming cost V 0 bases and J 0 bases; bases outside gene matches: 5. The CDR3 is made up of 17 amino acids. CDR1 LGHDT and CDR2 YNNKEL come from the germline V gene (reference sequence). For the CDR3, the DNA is TGTGCCAGCAGCCAAGAGACTGGCGGGAGCTCCTACAATGAGCAGTTCTTC. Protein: CASSQETGGSSYNEQFF.

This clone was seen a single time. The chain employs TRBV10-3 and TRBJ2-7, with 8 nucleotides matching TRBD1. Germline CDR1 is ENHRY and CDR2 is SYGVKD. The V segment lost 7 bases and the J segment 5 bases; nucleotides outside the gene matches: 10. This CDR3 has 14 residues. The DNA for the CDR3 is TGTGCCATCAATGGGGACAGGCAAAGAAACGAGCAGTACTTC. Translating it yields CAINGDRQRNEQYF.

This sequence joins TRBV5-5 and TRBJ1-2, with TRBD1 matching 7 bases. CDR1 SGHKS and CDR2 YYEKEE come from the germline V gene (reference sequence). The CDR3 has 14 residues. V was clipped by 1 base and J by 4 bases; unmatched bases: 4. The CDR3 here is CASSLKGGGYGYTF. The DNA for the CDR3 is TGTGCCAGCAGCTTGAAAGGGGGCGGCTATGGCTACACCTTC.

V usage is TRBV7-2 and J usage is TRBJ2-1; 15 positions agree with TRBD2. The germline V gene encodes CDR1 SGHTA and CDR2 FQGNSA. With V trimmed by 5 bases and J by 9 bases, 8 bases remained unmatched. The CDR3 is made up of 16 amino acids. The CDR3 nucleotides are TGTGCCAGCAGCATCGGACTAGCGGGAGGGCAGGGTGAGCAGTTCTTC. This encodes CASSIGLAGGQGEQFF.

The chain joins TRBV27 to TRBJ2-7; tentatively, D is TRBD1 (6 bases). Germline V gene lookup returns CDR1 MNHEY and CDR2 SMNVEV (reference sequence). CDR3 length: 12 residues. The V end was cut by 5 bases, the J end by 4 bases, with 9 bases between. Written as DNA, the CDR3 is TGTGCCAGCAGTGTCAGGGGTTACGAGCAGTACTTC. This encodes CASSVRGYEQYF.